The 20 T cell receptor beta chains below all came from one sample that was sequenced in a study of somatic mutations in cytotoxic T cells in rheumatoid arthritis. Sequenced by immunoSEQ multiplex PCR; TCRdb stores in-frame clones only, minus some. The table shows some 38,000 clones, with roughly 80% occurring only once. The sample was CD8+ T cells sorted from blood. The receptors here all came from a man aged 35 to 55 in good health.

This clone came up a few times. The chain carries TRBV6-5 and TRBJ1-1, with D perhaps TRBD1 (5 bases). The CDR3 is 13 residues long. Germline CDR1 is MNHEY and CDR2 is SVGAGI. V was trimmed by 9 bases and J by 4 bases, leaving 15 bases between them. This chain's CDR3 is CASGPGWGTEAFF. CDR3 DNA: TGTGCCAGTGGCCCAGGGTGGGGCACTGAAGCTTTCTTT.

V gene TRBV25-1 combines with J gene TRBJ2-1, with 9 bases that match TRBD2. V lost 0 bases and J lost 8; bases outside the gene matches: 14. CDR3 length: 18 amino acids. Germline loops: CDR1 MGHDK, CDR2 SYGVNS. This CDR3 reads CASSEYGQAGTSFYEQFF. The CDR3 DNA sequence: TGTGCCAGCAGTGAATATGGGCAGGCCGGGACTAGCTTCTATGAGCAGTTCTTC.

This chain uses TRBV27 with TRBJ2-7; maybe TRBD2 (5 bases). The V and J ends lost 3 bases and 6 bases respectively, with 21 bases between them. The CDR3 is made up of 16 amino acids. Germline CDR1 and CDR2: MNHEY and SMNVEV (reference sequence). CDR3 DNA: TGTGCCAGCAGTTTGGGTACGATCGGGAAGCACGGCGAGCAGTACTTC. Translation: CASSLGTIGKHGEQYF.

V and J are TRBV19 and TRBJ2-7, with D unclear. In germline, CDR1 is LNHDA, CDR2 SQIVND (reference sequence). Trimming removed 5 bases at V and 0 bases at J, with 11 bases between. This CDR3 has 14 residues. CDR3 sequence: CASSPTVSSYEQYF. DNA of the CDR3: TGTGCCAGTAGTCCGACGGTGAGCTCCTACGAGCAGTACTTC.

This clone has more than one count but fewer than ten. CDR3 residues: CASRTQKSYEQYF. CDR3 sequence (DNA): TGTGCCAGCAGGACACAGAAATCCTACGAGCAGTACTTC. This chain uses TRBV2 with TRBJ2-7, with unresolved D. Trimming left V 6 bases short and J 1 base short, with 10 bases between. The CDR3 length is 13 residues. Germline V CDR1 and CDR2: SNHLY, FYNNEI.

This rearrangement joins TRBV7-8 to TRBJ2-5; D gene unclear. The CDR3 sequence is 16 residues long. V lost 5 bases and J lost 1, with 17 bases in between. Germline V gene lookup returns CDR1 SGHVS and CDR2 FQNEAQ. The CDR3 loop is CASSATEISIQETQYF. CDR3 bases: TGTGCCAGCAGCGCCACGGAAATAAGTATCCAAGAGACCCAGTACTTC.

This rearrangement joins TRBV7-9 to TRBJ1-2, with D uncertain. The germline V gene has CDR1 SEHNR and CDR2 FQNEAQ (reference sequence). CDR3 size: 11 residues. The V and J ends lost 1 base and 6 bases respectively, with 3 bases between them. CDR3 residues: CASSLDHGYTF. DNA for the CDR3: TGTGCCAGCAGCTTAGACCATGGCTACACCTTC.

The chain couples TRBV7-3 to TRBJ2-1; 10 nucleotides match TRBD2. The ends lost 4 bases at V and 3 bases at J; junction bases unmatched: 6. This CDR3 is built from 16 residues. Looked up from germline, CDR1 is SGHTA and CDR2 is FQGTGA. Here the CDR3 DNA reads TGTGCCAGCAGCTCGCTAGCGGGAGCTAGCTACAATGAGCAGTTCTTC. Its translation: CASSSLAGASYNEQFF. Combining the CDR3 with reference TRBV7-3 and TRBJ2-1 gives the whole variable domain GAGVSQTPSNKVTEKGKYVELRCDPISGHTALYWYRQSLGQGPEFLIYFQGTGAADDSGLPNDRFFAVRPEGSVSTLKIQRTERGDSAVYLCASSSLAGASYNEQFFGPGTRLTVL.

The J gene is TRBJ2-7, the V gene TRBV11-3; D perhaps matches TRBD2 (6 bases). CDR1 and CDR2 from the germline V gene are SGHNT and YENEEA. Trimming removed 5 bases from V and 2 bases from J, with 13 bases in between. The CDR3 sequence is 14 residues long. DNA of the CDR3: TGTGCCAGCAGCCCAGCAGGGAGGACCTACGAGCAGTACTTC. Residues: CASSPAGRTYEQYF.

The chain uses TRBV9 and TRBJ2-7; D is perhaps TRBD1 or TRBD2 (6 bases each). The germline gives CDR1 SGDLS, CDR2 YYNGEE. The CDR3 has 12 residues. V was shortened by 4 bases and J by 6 bases, with 11 bases between the two germline ends. CDR3 nucleotides: TGTGCCAGCAGCCCCGGGGGCCCCGAGCAGTACTTC. Its translation: CASSPGGPEQYF.

The rearrangement uses TRBV28 and TRBJ1-5, with 11 bases aligning to TRBD1. The CDR3 contains 18 residues. CDR1 is MDHEN and CDR2 is SYDVKM in the germline V gene. V lost 3 bases to trimming and J lost 0 bases; unmatched junction nucleotides: 7. In DNA form, the CDR3 reads TGTGCCAGCAGTTTTCCGGGACAGGGGGACTATAGCAATCAGCCCCAGCATTTT. It codes for CASSFPGQGDYSNQPQHF.

This sequence joins TRBV15 and TRBJ2-7; 15 bases are a match to TRBD2. This CDR3 is 16 amino acids long. Germline V lookup: CDR1 LNHNV, CDR2 YYDKDF (reference sequence). The junction had 2 bases not matched to a gene; V was cut back by 2 bases and J by 3 bases. CDR3 DNA sequence: TGTGCCACCAGCAGAACGGGACTAGCGGGAGGCTACGAGCAGTACTTC. Translation gives CATSRTGLAGGYEQYF.

The chain employs TRBV28 and TRBJ2-7; TRBD2 aligns across 8 bases. Germline CDR1 is MDHEN and CDR2 is SYDVKM. The ends lost 8 bases at V and 2 bases at J; junction bases unmatched: 17. CDR3 length: 17 residues. The CDR3 nucleotides are TGTGCCAGCGGATTTATCCGGGACGGGGGGGGTACCTACGAGCAGTACTTC. It translates to CASGFIRDGGGTYEQYF. Full variable domain (remainder filled in from reference TRBV28 and TRBJ2-7): DVKVTQSSRYLVKRTGEKVFLECVQDMDHENMFWYRQDPGLGLRLIYFSYDVKMKEKGDIPEGYSVSREKKERFSLILESASTNQTSMYLCASGFIRDGGGTYEQYFGPGTRLTVT.

This clone is judged medium-sized. The rearrangement joins TRBV6-5 to TRBJ2-2, with 7 positions matching TRBD1. Trimming took 6 bases from V and 6 from J; bases not matched to a gene: 4. This CDR3 contains 13 residues. Germline-derived CDR1 and CDR2 are MNHEY and SVGAGI. The CDR3 sequence: CASRTGESGELFF. DNA of the CDR3: TGTGCCAGCAGAACAGGGGAATCCGGGGAGCTGTTTTTT.

The CDR3, as DNA: TGTGCCAGCAGTTTCCCCTTCAACTCCTATCAGCCCCAGCATTTT. It translates to CASSFPFNSYQPQHF. The chain links TRBV28 to TRBJ1-5; D is undetermined. This CDR3 has 15 residues. V dropped 3 bases and J dropped 5 bases, with 14 bases sitting between them. Germline lookup yields CDR1 MDHEN and CDR2 SYDVKM.

In nucleotides, the CDR3 is TGTGCCAGCAGTTCGCAGGGGAATAGCAATCAGCCCCAGCATTTT. This encodes CASSSQGNSNQPQHF. The gene calls are TRBV28 and TRBJ1-5; TRBD1 is a possible D gene (6 bases). Trimming took off 4 bases at V and 0 bases at J, with 10 bases between the two ends. Germline CDR1 is MDHEN and CDR2 is SYDVKM. The length of the CDR3 is 15 residues.

This sequence joins TRBV5-5 and TRBJ2-7, with 7 bases fitting TRBD1. This CDR3 is built from 13 residues. Germline V lookup: CDR1 SGHKS, CDR2 YYEKEE (reference sequence). Trimming at V came to 4 bases and at J to 5 bases, leaving 6 bases not matched to a gene. For the CDR3, the DNA is TGTGCCAGCAGCGACAGGGTCCTGGACGAGCAGTACTTC. Amino acids: CASSDRVLDEQYF.

The V and J genes are TRBV10-3 and TRBJ1-2; tentative D call: TRBD1 (6 bases). The CDR3 has 13 amino acids. Trimming pared 6 bases from V and 2 bases from J, leaving 10 bases between. Germline V gives CDR1 ENHRY, CDR2 SYGVKD. CDR3 DNA sequence: TGTGCCATCAGGGAGGGGGGGAACTATGGCTACACCTTC. Amino acid sequence: CAIREGGNYGYTF.

V and J are TRBV19 and TRBJ2-7; 9 bases align to TRBD2. Looked up from germline, CDR1 is LNHDA and CDR2 is SQIVND (reference sequence). J lost 2 bases, V lost 8 bases, and 7 bases had no gene match. The CDR3 is 14 residues long. For the CDR3, the DNA is TGTGCCAGTTCGTCTAGCGGGGCGACCTACGAGCAGTACTTC. Encoded protein: CASSSSGATYEQYF.

This chain links TRBV7-9 with TRBJ2-7; 7 bases are shared with TRBD2. The V segment lost 2 bases and the J segment 0 bases; nucleotides outside the gene matches: 4. Germline loops: CDR1 SEHNR, CDR2 FQNEAQ (reference sequence). The CDR3 consists of 15 residues. CDR3 in DNA: TGTGCCAGCAGCTTACCAGCGGGGTTCTCCTACGAGCAGTACTTC. This encodes CASSLPAGFSYEQYF.